The next 7 T cell receptor beta chains were all read from a single sample in a study of blood T cell repertoires in COVID-19. Profiled with immunoSEQ multiplex PCR; TCRdb holds only in-frame clones, not every one. Altogether a few hundred thousand clones are present, around nine tenths being singletons, with the ten largest covering over 7.5%. The sequencing sample was made of peripheral blood. The receptors shown here come from a man aged 35 to 55 who had recovered from COVID-19.

This chain links TRBV29-1 with TRBJ1-4; 7 nucleotides agree with TRBD1. V lost 4 bases, J lost 4 bases, and 6 bases stayed unmatched. The CDR3 has 14 amino acids. Germline V gene data show CDR1 as SQVTM and CDR2 as ANQGSEA. DNA of the CDR3: TGCAGCGTTGTAGGTCAGGGGGTTAATGAAAAACTGTTTTTT. It is translated as CSVVGQGVNEKLFF.

The rearrangement joins TRBV27 to TRBJ1-5; TRBD1 is a possible D gene (5 bases). Trimming removed 2 bases at V and 2 bases at J, with 10 bases between. The CDR3 spans 15 residues. Germline CDR1 and CDR2: MNHEY and SMNVEV (reference sequence). The DNA for the CDR3 is TGTGCCAGCAGTTTAGGGACGGGGGGCAATCAGCCCCAGCATTTT. It translates to CASSLGTGGNQPQHF.

This sequence joins TRBV5-6 and TRBJ2-5; perhaps TRBD2 as D (6 bases). Trimming removed 4 bases at V and 5 bases at J, with 15 bases between. This CDR3 spans 14 amino acids. Germline V lookup: CDR1 SGHDT, CDR2 YYEEEE. CDR3 sequence: CASSGGLPRETQYF. For the CDR3, the DNA is TGTGCCAGCAGCGGAGGACTACCACGCGAGACCCAGTACTTC. The variable domain in full, with the rest retrieved from reference TRBV5-6 and TRBJ2-5, is DAGVTQSPTHLIKTRGQQVTLRCSPKSGHDTVSWYQQALGQGPQFIFQYYEEEERQRGNFPDRFSGHQFPNYSSELNVNALLLGDSALYLCASSGGLPRETQYFGPGTRLLVL.

CDR3 sequence (DNA): TGCGCCAGCAGTGAGGTTAGTATCGACACTGAAGCTTTCTTT. Amino acids: CASSEVSIDTEAFF. The V and J genes are TRBV10-1 and TRBJ1-1; the D is unclear. From germline, CDR1 is WNHNN and CDR2 SYGVQD (reference sequence). The CDR3 runs 14 residues. Deletions cut 2 bases from V and 3 bases from J, with 10 bases between.

The chain uses TRBV29-1 and TRBJ2-2; possibly TRBD2 for D (5 bases). Trimming cost V 4 bases and J 4 bases, with 16 bases left between them. Germline loops: CDR1 SQVTM, CDR2 ANQGSEA. The CDR3 has 15 residues. The CDR3 spells CSVAGNSRVTGELFF. The CDR3 bases are TGCAGCGTTGCCGGGAACTCCCGAGTCACCGGGGAGCTGTTTTTT.

This chain uses TRBV11-2 with TRBJ1-2; TRBD1 agrees at 7 bases. This CDR3 is built from 13 residues. V shed 5 bases and J 7 bases; nucleotides not matched to a gene: 7. Per the germline V gene, CDR1 is SGHAT and CDR2 is FQNNGV. The CDR3, as DNA: TGTGCCAGCAGCCTCGACAGGGCCCTTGGCTACACCTTC. Translation gives CASSLDRALGYTF.

The table lists this clone with a count of one. This chain uses TRBV9 with TRBJ2-1, with 8 bases that match TRBD2. CDR1 is SGDLS and CDR2 is YYNGEE in the germline V gene. V shed 5 bases and J 10 bases; nucleotides not matched to a gene: 8. This CDR3 is built from 13 residues. The CDR3 bases are TGTGCCAGCAGTTCCGGGACTAGAGACGAGCAGTTCTTC. It is translated as CASSSGTRDEQFF.